The T cell receptor beta chain under discussion was sequenced for a study of HIV-infected children after antiretroviral therapy interruption. Study at large: Four children interrupted treatment; four stayed on continuous treatment. Recorded EBV and CMV exposure existed for most children. In continuous treatment, analyzed samples were from weeks 0, 48 and 150.

V shed 2 bases, J shed 2 bases, and the junction held 5 bases outside the gene matches. Germline V gene sequence: CDR1 SGHRS, CDR2 YFSETQ. The CDR3 extends over 15 amino acids. Unique molecular identifiers were included in an RNA-based 3' RACE TCR library. TCRdb used MiXCR to reprocess the 3' RACE reads, holding one entry per CDR3 protein. The data contain about 37,000 distinct CDR3 sequences, just over 6.5% of them singletons. Treatment in this sample: PENTA 11 planned treatment interruption arm or continuous ART arm. This clonotype was counted a few times. This TCR was recovered from a pool of human donors with HIV. The rearrangement links TRBV5-1 to TRBJ2-3; 7 bases line up with TRBD2. This specimen consisted of CD45RA+ CD4+ T cells from PBMCs, pooled from several time points, obtained from a donor given antiretroviral therapy, either interrupted or continuous. Indicated subset: naive CD4+ CD45RA+ CD45RO- T cells. The DNA of the CDR3 is TGCGCCAGCAGCTTAGCGGGAACAATCACAGATACGCAGTATTTT. Translation gives CASSLAGTITDTQYF.